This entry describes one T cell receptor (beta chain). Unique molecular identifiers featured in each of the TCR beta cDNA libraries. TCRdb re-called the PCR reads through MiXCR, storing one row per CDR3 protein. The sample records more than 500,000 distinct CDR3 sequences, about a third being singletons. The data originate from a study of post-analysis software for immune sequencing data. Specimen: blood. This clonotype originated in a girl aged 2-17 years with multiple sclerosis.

The CDR3 region is CSASDRWSNAPGGYTF. The CDR3 coding sequence is TGCAGTGCTTCGGATAGATGGAGCAACGCCCCCGGTGGCTACACCTTC. This chain links TRBV20-1 with TRBJ1-2; D is uncertain. Germline-derived CDR1 and CDR2 are DFQATT and SNEGSKA (reference sequence). CDR3 length: 16 residues. The germline V and J ends were trimmed by 5 bases and 7 bases, with 26 bases remaining between them.